This T cell receptor beta chain was retrieved from a study of T cells in Graves' hyperthyroidism and ophthalmopathy. Findings and limits, study-wide: Ophthalmopathy was predicted by the model a median of around 5.9 months ahead of onset. By a 13 V-J model, ophthalmopathy was set apart from stable hyperthyroidism.

This clonotype was seen ten or more times. The antigen remains unidentified. TCR beta CDR3 region amplification was performed from RNA transcripts. A set of HTBI primers served as the primers for a first-round RT-PCR of the TCR CDR3. From the multiplex PCR reads, TCRdb called clonotypes with MiXCR, one entry per CDR3 protein. The repertoire holds a few hundred thousand distinct CDR3 sequences, with less than 20% as singletons. V was shortened by 5 bases and J by 5 bases, with 9 bases between the two germline ends. Germline assignment: CDR1 SEHNR and CDR2 FQNEAQ (reference sequence). The CDR3 contains 13 residues. Uncontrolled infection, other autoimmune disease, pregnancy or lactation excluded patients. The diagnoses drew upon clinical symptoms, serum thyroxine and TRAb, thyroid ultrasound and orbital computed tomography.

This chain connects TRBV7-9 to TRBJ1-4; D might be TRBD1 (5 bases). This receptor was taken from a woman younger than 35 with Graves' hyperthyroidism. Source material: blood. Written as DNA, the CDR3 is TGTGCCAGCAGCCGACAGAGGAATGAAAAACTGTTTTTT. Protein product: CASSRQRNEKLFF.